What follows are 20 T cell receptor beta chains derived from one specimen sequenced in a study of blood T cells in healthy people across ages. A J-beta primer mix and a sample-barcoded 5' primer were used in a second PCR of roughly 6 to 11 cycles. TCRdb ran MiXCR on the 5' RACE reads and lists one entry per CDR3 protein. The sample has 600,000 or so distinct CDR3 sequences, around 31% seen once. Material for sequencing was blood. Every receptor here comes from a woman of 80 years or more in good health.

The chain uses TRBV30 and TRBJ1-2, with D possibly being TRBD1 (6 bases). Germline V gene data show CDR1 as GTSNPN and CDR2 as SVGIG (reference sequence). This CDR3 is built from 15 residues. V lost 4 bases, J lost 2 bases, and 17 bases lay in between. As DNA, the CDR3 is TGTGCCTGGATCCGCGGACAGTGGGGGAACTATGGCTACACCTTC. This sequence encodes CAWIRGQWGNYGYTF.

This clonotype occurred many times. This rearrangement joins TRBV12-3 or TRBV12-4 to TRBJ2-1, with 9 bases that match TRBD1. This CDR3 has 15 amino acids. Trimming at V came to 5 bases and at J to 10 bases, leaving 12 bases not matched to a gene. The CDR3 DNA sequence: TGTGCCAGCAGTCCCTCCCCCGCGACAGGGGGAGAGCAGTTCTTC. As protein: CASSPSPATGGEQFF.

For this clonotype: The CDR3 ends on some other residue instead of the conserved phenylalanine or tryptophan, so this is likely a read error. Because the CDR3's place on the DNA is in doubt, the DNA is left out and the CDR3 is given as listed by TCRdb. This chain uses TRBV20-1 with TRBJ1-2. Both ends counted, the CDR3 spans 16 residues. CDR1 DFQATT and CDR2 SNEGSKA come from the germline V gene (reference sequence). The CDR3 region is CSARERAGPGGAGYTC.

The chain links TRBV7-2 to TRBJ2-5, with D maybe TRBD1 (7 bases). V dropped 5 bases and J dropped 2 bases, with 21 bases sitting between them. In germline, CDR1 is SGHTA, CDR2 FQGNSA. The CDR3 consists of 17 residues. This CDR3 is CASSRTPRGAIQETQYF. The CDR3 region has the DNA TGTGCCAGCAGCCGAACCCCCAGGGGGGCGATTCAAGAGACCCAGTACTTC.

In regard to this clonotype: This may come from a read error, since a much larger clone is one base off. The genes are TRBV15 and TRBJ1-5; D may be TRBD1 (5 bases). The germline V gene encodes CDR1 LNHNV and CDR2 YYDKDF (reference sequence). The CDR3 contains 17 residues. As DNA, the CDR3 is TGTACCACCAGCAGAGTTGACCGGGACGGATACAATCAGCCCCAGCATTTT. Translated, it gives CTTSRVDRDGYNQPQHF.

The rearrangement uses TRBV12-3 or TRBV12-4 and TRBJ2-7; D is perhaps TRBD1 or TRBD2 (5 bases each). This CDR3 has 12 residues. V was trimmed by 10 bases and J by 6 bases, leaving 16 bases between them. The CDR3 region has the DNA TGTGCCACGGGGCAGGCTTGTGGCGAGCAGTACTTC. Its protein product is CATGQACGEQYF.

This clonotype appeared many times. The chain carries TRBV25-1 and TRBJ2-3; tentative D call: TRBD1 (6 bases). V shed 2 bases and J shed 3 bases, with 6 bases lying between them. Germline V gene data show CDR1 as MGHDK and CDR2 as SYGVNS. CDR3 length equals 13 residues. The CDR3 DNA reads TGTGCCAGCAGTGAACAGGGGACAGATACGCAGTATTTT. It encodes CASSEQGTDTQYF.

This clonotype was observed a few times. The J gene is TRBJ2-3, the V gene TRBV4-1; possibly TRBD1 for D (5 bases). This CDR3 has 13 amino acids. Germline CDR1 and CDR2: MGHRA and YSYEKL. Trimming cost V 0 bases and J 10 bases, with 11 bases left between them. The DNA of the CDR3 is TGCGCCAGCAGCCAAGATCAGACAGCGCCGCAGTATTTT. Translating gives CASSQDQTAPQYF.

This clonotype was found a few times. A read error may be the cause here, since a much bigger clone is one base away. The chain carries TRBV7-2 and TRBJ2-1; TRBD2 agrees at 9 bases. The end of the DNA fits TRBJ2-7 better, so the J call may be wrong. The CDR3 is made up of 19 amino acids. Germline-derived CDR1 and CDR2 are SGHTA and FQGNSA. This CDR3 is CASSLGPAGGLSSYNEQYF. CDR3 sequence (DNA): TGTGCCAGCAGCTTAGGGCCAGCGGGGGGCCTCAGCTCCTACAATGAGCAGTACTTC.

This clonotype was found many times. This chain links TRBV3-1 with TRBJ2-7; TRBD1 matches at 9 bases. With V trimmed by 3 bases and J by 2 bases, 8 bases remained unmatched. The germline CDR1 and CDR2 sequences are LGHDT and YNNKEL (reference sequence). This CDR3 comprises 16 residues. Here the CDR3 reads CASSHIKGQGAYEQYF. The CDR3 nucleotides read TGTGCCAGCAGCCACATAAAGGGACAGGGAGCCTACGAGCAGTACTTC.

The table lists this clonotype with many counts. V and J are TRBV10-3 and TRBJ2-7; 9 nucleotides match TRBD1. With V trimmed by 6 bases and J by 4 bases, 4 bases remained unmatched. The CDR3 contains 13 residues. Per germline, CDR1 ENHRY and CDR2 SYGVKD. The DNA of the CDR3 is TGTGCCATCAGCGGGACAGGGTCATACGAGCAGTACTTC. It yields the protein CAISGTGSYEQYF.

The chain employs TRBV12-3 or TRBV12-4 and TRBJ2-3; tentatively, D is TRBD1 (5 bases). This CDR3 contains 14 residues. The V gene lost 1 base and the J gene lost 11 bases, with 16 bases spanning the gap. Here the CDR3 reads CASSLGVTADVQYF. CDR3 sequence (DNA): TGTGCCAGCAGTTTAGGAGTGACAGCAGATGTGCAGTATTTT.

This clonotype was seen repeatedly, ten times or more. The gene calls are TRBV20-1 and TRBJ2-3; the match to TRBD2 covers 8 bases. The germline V gene has CDR1 DFQATT and CDR2 SNEGSKA (reference sequence). Trimming cost V 3 bases and J 3 bases; bases outside gene matches: 11. The CDR3 contains 16 residues. The CDR3 bases are TGCAGTGCTAGCCCCCCCTCTAGCGGGTGGACAGATACGCAGTATTTT. Translated: CSASPPSSGWTDTQYF.

This clonotype was found many times. CDR3 in amino acids: CASSSTGIYGYTF. The CDR3 bases are TGTGCCAGCAGTTCGACAGGGATCTATGGCTACACCTTC. This rearrangement joins TRBV27 to TRBJ1-2; 7 bases align to TRBD1. The CDR3 totals 13 residues. Germline V gene data show CDR1 as MNHEY and CDR2 as SMNVEV (reference sequence). With 4 bases clipped from V and 4 bases from J, the junction kept 3 bases outside the gene matches.

This clonotype was observed many times. This chain connects TRBV20-1 to TRBJ1-2; D might be TRBD1 (6 bases). The CDR3 is 15 residues long. Germline CDR1 and CDR2: DFQATT and SNEGSKA (reference sequence). V dropped 3 bases and J dropped 7 bases, with 21 bases sitting between them. This CDR3 reads CSASQGNRQRAGYTF. In DNA, the CDR3 is TGCAGTGCTAGTCAGGGGAATAGGCAGCGGGCTGGCTACACCTTC.

The chain has TRBV5-1 and TRBJ1-4; 7 positions agree with TRBD1. Germline V gene data show CDR1 as SGHRS and CDR2 as YFSETQ. V dropped 0 bases and J dropped 10; count of bases not matched to a gene: 0. The CDR3 is 12 residues long. This chain's CDR3 is CASSLDRGKLFF. DNA for the CDR3: TGCGCCAGCAGCTTGGACAGGGGAAAACTGTTTTTT.

This clonotype was picked up a small number of times. The V gene is TRBV28, the J gene TRBJ1-2, with 7 bases lining up with TRBD1. V was clipped by 10 bases and J by 3 bases; unmatched bases: 11. Germline CDR1 and CDR2: MDHEN and SYDVKM. This CDR3 is built from 14 residues. CDR3 DNA sequence: TGTGCCACCCCGGGGGGGACAGAAGACTATGGCTACACCTTC. Translating it yields CATPGGTEDYGYTF.

This clonotype was seen many times. V and J are TRBV4-1 and TRBJ2-5; TRBD2 agrees at 7 bases. This CDR3 has 15 amino acids. Germline lookup yields CDR1 MGHRA and CDR2 YSYEKL. Losses at the gene ends were 0 bases for V and 4 bases for J; bases not matched to a gene: 5. In DNA, the CDR3 is TGCGCCAGCAGCCAAGATGGTACTAGCGTAGAGACCCAGTACTTC. This sequence encodes CASSQDGTSVETQYF.

This clonotype came up many times. This may stem from a read error, because a much larger clone lies one nucleotide away. CDR3 residues: CASSARDTRYNEQYF. CDR3 bases: TGTGCCAGCAGCGCCCGGGACACAAGATACAATGAGCAGTACTTC. V is TRBV7-2 and J is TRBJ2-1, with D tentatively TRBD1 (6 bases). The J call may be incorrect, as the DNA end agrees better with TRBJ2-7. CDR3 length equals 15 residues. Germline CDR1 SGHTA, CDR2 FQGNSA.

For this clonotype: At one of its ends the junction is not consistent with the germline gene, which may arise from a read error. This chain uses TRBV10-3 with TRBJ1-1; TRBD1 aligns across 7 bases. This CDR3 spans 13 amino acids. CDR1 is ENHRY and CDR2 is SYGVKD in the germline V gene. CDR3 protein: CAISEADRFEDFF. Here the CDR3 DNA reads TGTGCCATCAGTGAGGCGGACAGGTTTGAAGATTTCTTT.